The following is a T cell receptor beta chain sequence with its context. As originally analysed: Using reference gene primer amplification, nucleated cell counts were estimated. Produced via immunoSEQ multiplex PCR; TCRdb's table is partial and in-frame only. The DNA gave D and trimming, while V, J and clone size come from that table. The sample has over 70,000 clones, 87% seen once; the top ten hold more than 0.85%. The entry originates in a study of blood T cell repertoires in COVID-19. The wider study: Both acute and convalescent COVID-19 samples were obtained from the United States, Italy and Spain. Sources were T cells, B-cell-depleted T cells, or PBMCs; the material itself was cDNA or gDNA.

This clonotype originated in a human donor in a cohort sampled during active COVID-19. Sequenced input: peripheral blood.

CDR3 DNA: TGCGCCAGCAGTGAGTCCGCTAGCGGGACCTACAATGAGCAGTTCTTC. It encodes CASSESASGTYNEQFF. The chain couples TRBV10-1 to TRBJ2-1, with TRBD2 matching over 9 bases. V lost 0 bases to trimming and J lost 2 bases; unmatched junction nucleotides: 2. CDR3 length equals 16 residues. Germline lookup yields CDR1 WNHNN and CDR2 SYGVQD (reference sequence).